This entry concerns a single TCR beta chain. The sample originates from a study of shared clonotypes between healthy human individuals. Measured with immunoSEQ multiplex PCR; TCRdb has only the in-frame clones, and not every one. The repertoire has 2.3 million or so clones, approximately 95% of them found once; the top ten carry 0.3% to 0.4%. CDR3 length equals 14 residues. Germline V gene data show CDR1 as SGHKS and CDR2 as YYEKEE (reference sequence). Trimming took 4 bases from V and 4 from J; bases not matched to a gene: 8. The chain uses TRBV5-5 and TRBJ2-7; 7 nucleotides line up with TRBD1. The TCR sequence derives from a man between 18 and 29 years old in good health. Some clones in this sample may be carry-over from other donors' samples. The sequenced material came from naive CD4+ T cells from PBMCs. Indicated subset: CD45RA+ positively selected. This CDR3 is CASSAWDRVYEQYF. CDR3 coding DNA: TGTGCCAGCAGCGCTTGGGACAGAGTATACGAGCAGTACTTC.